This TCR beta chain emerged from a study of graft-versus-host responses after intestinal transplantation. Study-wide results and caveats: Allograft graft-versus-host to host-versus-graft clonal ratios ran high in patients with graft-donor T cell macrochimerism. Early declines in HvG clones that occurred post-transplant were associated with peak circulating GvH clone levels.

The V gene end was trimmed by 2 bases and the J gene end by 7 bases; junction bases not matched to a gene: 21. CDR1 is MNHNS and CDR2 is SASEGT in the germline V gene. The CDR3 runs 20 residues. Comments on this clone: Its matching antigen is unknown.

Clones were sequenced by immunoSEQ multiplex PCR, and TCRdb holds only the in-frame ones, with some missing. The sample carries 99,000 or so clones, 80% to 95% recorded once. The clonotype comes from a human donor who was the organ donor for an intestinal transplant. V is TRBV6-1 and J is TRBJ2-1, with 9 bases identical to TRBD2. The sequencing here drew on unstimulated CD8+ T cells sorted from spleen or lymph node cells, taken before transplant. As DNA, the CDR3 is TGTGCCAGCAGTGAAAAGGGTTTGGGAACGTTAGCGGGAGTTTTTAATGAGCAGTTCTTC. It specifies CASSEKGLGTLAGVFNEQFF.